Below, 25 T cell receptor beta chains from the same sample are listed, as sequenced in a study of regulatory T cells in long-lasting Graves disease. Noted time point: newly diagnosed GD, antithyroid drugs for less than 3 months. Isolated PBMC RNA provided the starting material for the TCR library. Arm-PCR of CDR3 regions and iRepertoire HTBI primers were used to build TCR beta libraries. TCRdb fed the multiplex PCR reads into MiXCR, producing one record per CDR3 protein. The data hold 200,000 to 250,000 distinct CDR3 sequences, with around 19% observed a single time. These data were also filed under a second study, of T cells in Graves' hyperthyroidism and ophthalmopathy.

This sample comprised peripheral blood mononuclear cells (PBMCs), obtained at new diagnosis, from a patient treated with antithyroid drugs. These receptors all come from a woman aged 25-40 years with Graves disease.

This clonotype was counted a few times. This rearrangement joins TRBV6-5 to TRBJ1-1; D not resolved. This CDR3 is built from 14 residues. V lost 2 bases and J 1 base, leaving 8 bases between the germline ends. Germline V gene data show CDR1 as MNHEY and CDR2 as SVGAGI. In DNA form, the CDR3 reads TGTGCCAGCAGTTACGCGACACGGAACACTGAAGCTTTCTTT. It yields the protein CASSYATRNTEAFF.

This clonotype was detected many times. V usage is TRBV28 and J usage is TRBJ1-1; D not resolved. This CDR3 has 13 amino acids. The germline CDR1 and CDR2 sequences are MDHEN and SYDVKM. Trimming took off 6 bases at V and 0 bases at J, with 8 bases between the two ends. The CDR3 spells CASSQNMNTEAFF. The CDR3 DNA reads TGTGCCAGCAGCCAAAACATGAACACTGAAGCTTTCTTT.

V usage is TRBV2 and J usage is TRBJ2-1, with D maybe TRBD2 (7 bases). The CDR3 loop spans 15 amino acids. V dropped 4 bases and J dropped 5 bases, with 15 bases sitting between them. CDR1 is SNHLY, CDR2 FYNNEI, per germline. In DNA, the CDR3 is TGTGCCAGCAGTGGTGGAGCGGGACACCACAATGAGCAGTTCTTC. It encodes CASSGGAGHHNEQFF.

V usage is TRBV10-1 and J usage is TRBJ2-7; maybe TRBD2 (7 bases). Germline loops: CDR1 WNHNN, CDR2 SYGVQD (reference sequence). V dropped 3 bases and J dropped 4 bases, with 13 bases sitting between them. The CDR3 is 14 residues long. The CDR3 nucleotides read TGCGCCAGCAGTGACGGGGGGCGCGAGTACGAGCAGTACTTC. Translated, it gives CASSDGGREYEQYF.

This clonotype appeared many times. The V and J genes are TRBV3-1 and TRBJ2-2; 7 nucleotides line up with TRBD1. V lost 4 bases and J lost 5; bases outside the gene matches: 4. CDR3 length: 14 amino acids. Per the germline V gene, CDR1 is LGHDT and CDR2 is YNNKEL (reference sequence). This chain's CDR3 is CASSLTGVTGELFF. The CDR3 bases are TGTGCCAGCAGCCTCACAGGGGTTACCGGGGAGCTGTTTTTT.

About this clonotype itself: A much larger clonotype is one base distant, so this may be a read error. In this CDR3 the conserved last residue, phenylalanine or tryptophan, is missing, so a read error is likely. V is TRBV20-1 and J is TRBJ2-1; D uncertain. The V gene's germline CDR1 is DFQATT and CDR2 SNEGSKA (reference sequence). V lost 0 bases to trimming and J lost 0 bases, with 9 bases between them. There are 15 residues in the CDR3. The CDR3: CSARDQVSSYNEQFY. In nucleotides, the CDR3 is TGCAGTGCTAGAGATCAGGTGAGCTCCTACAATGAGCAGTTCTAC.

This chain connects TRBV7-8 to TRBJ1-4; 9 nucleotides line up with TRBD1. Trimming took 5 bases from V and 6 from J; bases not matched to a gene: 4. The CDR3 covers 14 residues. Germline values: CDR1 SGHVS, CDR2 FQNEAQ. CDR3 bases: TGTGCCAGCAGCGGCGGGACAGGGTATGAAAAACTGTTTTTT. Translated, it gives CASSGGTGYEKLFF.

This sequence joins TRBV19 and TRBJ2-1; TRBD2 matches at 11 bases. The germline CDR1 and CDR2 sequences are LNHDA and SQIVND (reference sequence). The V gene end was trimmed by 6 bases and the J gene end by 2 bases; junction bases not matched to a gene: 6. The CDR3 covers 16 residues. The CDR3 DNA sequence: TGTGCCAGTAGAAACCTAGCGGGGGGCCCCTACAATGAGCAGTTCTTC. As protein: CASRNLAGGPYNEQFF. The full variable domain, rest sourced from reference TRBV19 and TRBJ2-1, is DGGITQSPKYLFRKEGQNVTLSCEQNLNHDAMYWYRQDPGQGLRLIYYSQIVNDFQKGDIAEGYSVSREKKESFPLTVTSAQKNPTAFYLCASRNLAGGPYNEQFFGPGTRLTVL.

In this sample, this clonotype turned up many times. The rearrangement uses TRBV5-1 and TRBJ2-4; a possible D gene is TRBD1 (5 bases). V was clipped by 2 bases and J by 1 base, with 25 bases between them. This CDR3 contains 20 residues. Germline V gene data show CDR1 as SGHRS and CDR2 as YFSETQ. The chain's CDR3 is CASSFLESGLQGMAKNIQYF. The CDR3 coding sequence is TGCGCCAGCAGCTTTTTGGAGTCAGGGCTCCAAGGGATGGCCAAAAACATTCAGTACTTC.

At least ten counts were recorded for this clonotype. V gene TRBV27 combines with J gene TRBJ1-6; D perhaps matches TRBD1 (5 bases). Germline CDR1 and CDR2: MNHEY and SMNVEV (reference sequence). Trimming removed 10 bases from V and 4 bases from J, with 11 bases in between. CDR3 length: 13 amino acids. In nucleotides, the CDR3 is TGTGCCACCAGCGACAGATATAATTCACCCCTCCACTTT. Translation gives CATSDRYNSPLHF.

This clonotype has ten or more counts. The rearrangement links TRBV9 to TRBJ1-1; the D is unclear. V was clipped by 4 bases and J by 0 bases, with 13 bases between them. Per germline, CDR1 SGDLS and CDR2 YYNGEE. This CDR3 has 15 residues. CDR3 DNA sequence: TGTGCCAGCAGCTTATCCATCGGGCTGAACACTGAAGCTTTCTTT. It yields the protein CASSLSIGLNTEAFF.

This clonotype was detected ten times or more. The rearrangement joins TRBV20-1 to TRBJ2-7, with D possibly being TRBD1 (6 bases). In germline, CDR1 is DFQATT, CDR2 SNEGSKA (reference sequence). Trimming shortened V by 4 bases and J by 0 bases, and 22 bases separated the two germline ends. The CDR3 consists of 17 residues. Here the CDR3 DNA reads TGCAGTGCTACCCCAAACCCAAAACAGGGTAGCTCCTACGAGCAGTACTTC. Its translation is CSATPNPKQGSSYEQYF.

There are many counts of this clonotype. This chain joins TRBV10-3 and TRBJ1-6, with 7 bases lining up with TRBD1. Germline V gene sequence: CDR1 ENHRY, CDR2 SYGVKD. CDR3 length: 14 amino acids. Trimming at V came to 6 bases and at J to 5 bases, leaving 4 bases not matched to a gene. CDR3: CAISLGQDNSPLHF. The CDR3 DNA is TGTGCCATCAGCCTCGGACAGGATAATTCACCCCTCCACTTT.

Ten or more counts support this clonotype. The rearrangement links TRBV20-1 to TRBJ1-6, with TRBD1 as a possible D gene (6 bases). Per the germline V gene, CDR1 is DFQATT and CDR2 is SNEGSKA (reference sequence). This CDR3 has 17 amino acids. V lost 0 bases to trimming and J lost 6 bases, with 18 bases between them. The CDR3 nucleotides read TGCAGTGCTAGAGATAACTCCAGGGGAACCCGTAATTCACCCCTCCACTTT. Residues: CSARDNSRGTRNSPLHF.

This clonotype was detected many times. The chain carries TRBV29-1 and TRBJ2-7; TRBD2 matches at 11 bases. The CDR3 totals 15 residues. CDR1 SQVTM and CDR2 ANQGSEA come from the germline V gene. V trimming: 5 bases; J trimming: 5 bases; junction bases outside the gene matches: 11. The DNA for the CDR3 is TGCAGCGTTTTTAATCTAGCGGGAGGACGAAACGAGCAGTACTTC. It codes for CSVFNLAGGRNEQYF.

This clonotype was seen at least ten times. The J gene is TRBJ2-5, the V gene TRBV28, with TRBD1 identical over 8 bases. The CDR3 length is 14 residues. With 6 bases clipped from V and 4 bases from J, the junction kept 7 bases outside the gene matches. Germline V gives CDR1 MDHEN, CDR2 SYDVKM. CDR3 DNA sequence: TGTGCCAGCAGCACGGGACAGGTGTTAGAGACCCAGTACTTC. Protein: CASSTGQVLETQYF.

On this clonotype: This may stem from a read error, because a much larger clone lies one nucleotide away. J is TRBJ1-3 and V is TRBV4-1; 10 positions match TRBD1. The CDR3 totals 17 residues. With 2 bases clipped from V and 1 base from J, the junction kept 5 bases outside the gene matches. Germline CDR1 and CDR2: MGHRA and YSYEKL. The CDR3 spells CASSQLGQGGSGNTIYF. CDR3 sequence (DNA): TGCGCCAGCAGCCAACTAGGACAGGGGGGATCTGGAAACACCATATATTTT.

As concerns this clonotype: Given a much more abundant clone one base away, this may be a read error. This chain links TRBV16 with TRBJ1-3; 8 positions agree with TRBD1. The CDR3 contains 14 residues. CDR1 is KGHSY, CDR2 FQNENV, per germline. V shed 5 bases and J 8 bases; nucleotides not matched to a gene: 8. DNA for the CDR3: TGTGCCAGCAGCGGACAGGGAAGGAGAGACACCATATATTTT. This encodes CASSGQGRRDTIYF. Together with reference TRBV16 and TRBJ1-3, the CDR3 gives the full variable domain: GEEVAQTPKHLVRGEGQKAKLYCAPIKGHSYVFWYQQVLKNEFKFLISFQNENVFDETGMPKERFSAKCLPNSPCSLEIQATKLEDSAVYFCASSGQGRRDTIYFGEGSWLTVV.

Comment on this clonotype: One end of the junction fails to match germline, which may point to a read error. This chain connects TRBV2 to TRBJ1-6; D ambiguous. Germline assignment: CDR1 SNHLY and CDR2 FYNNEI. The CDR3 length is 14 residues. DNA for the CDR3: TGCGCCAGCAGTGTGGCGGGGAGGAATTCACCCCTCCACTTT. Translated: CASSVAGRNSPLHF.

This clonotype was counted at least ten times. The rearrangement uses TRBV3-1 and TRBJ2-1; D perhaps matches TRBD2 (6 bases). This CDR3 is 12 amino acids long. V was cut by 6 bases and J by 9 bases, with 12 bases left in between. Germline V gene data show CDR1 as LGHDT and CDR2 as YNNKEL (reference sequence). CDR3 in amino acids: CASRAAGSEQFF. For the CDR3, the DNA is TGTGCCAGCAGGGCAGCGGGTTCTGAGCAGTTCTTC.

The rearrangement joins TRBV10-3 to TRBJ1-1, with 7 bases fitting TRBD1. This CDR3 contains 14 residues. V lost 9 bases to trimming and J lost 5 bases; unmatched junction nucleotides: 12. The germline CDR1 and CDR2 sequences are ENHRY and SYGVKD. CDR3 loop: CAISSGGIGTEAFF. The CDR3 region has the DNA TGTGCCATTTCCTCAGGGGGGATTGGGACTGAAGCTTTCTTT.

This CDR3 reads CASSESLGSRAMNTEAFF. The CDR3 nucleotides are TGTGCCAGCAGCGAATCCCTGGGAAGCAGAGCGATGAACACTGAAGCTTTCTTT. V usage is TRBV11-2 and J usage is TRBJ1-1; D is unresolved. The CDR3 has 18 residues. V was shortened by 5 bases and J by 0 bases, with 22 bases between the two germline ends. Germline V gene lookup returns CDR1 SGHAT and CDR2 FQNNGV.

This clonotype came up many times. V gene TRBV4-1 combines with J gene TRBJ2-3; 9 bases agree with TRBD1. Trimming at V came to 1 base and at J to 6 bases, leaving 14 bases not matched to a gene. Germline V lookup: CDR1 MGHRA, CDR2 YSYEKL. The length of the CDR3 is 18 residues. The CDR3 bases are TGCGCCAGCAGCCAAGTCTGGTACGGGACAGGGAGTGCGGATACGCAGTATTTT. This codes for CASSQVWYGTGSADTQYF.

This clonotype was seen many times. V gene TRBV20-1 combines with J gene TRBJ2-5; 11 bases are shared with TRBD2. Trimming cost V 5 bases and J 4 bases; bases outside gene matches: 24. The CDR3 consists of 20 residues. Germline CDR1 is DFQATT and CDR2 is SNEGSKA (reference sequence). CDR3 in amino acids: CSAHLELAGGLALGPETQYF. The DNA of the CDR3 is TGCAGTGCTCACCTTGAGCTAGCGGGGGGACTGGCTCTGGGACCAGAGACCCAGTACTTC.

In its sample, this clonotype was seen many times. The CDR3 spells CASSPPRRGQYF. The CDR3 region has the DNA TGTGCCAGCAGCCCTCCGCGCCGGGGGCAGTACTTC. This chain uses TRBV28 with TRBJ2-7, with D possibly matching TRBD2 (5 bases). The CDR3 spans 12 residues. Germline-derived CDR1 and CDR2 are MDHEN and SYDVKM. Trimming took 6 bases from V and 9 from J, leaving 15 bases between them.